These 27 T cell receptor beta chains originate from one sample sequenced in a study of PD-1 blockade in classical Hodgkin lymphoma. Time point meaning: cycle 4 day 1 (C4D1), after more than five weeks of nivolumab. Relapse after autologous stem cell transplantation occurred in every patient, and brentuximab vedotin exposure varied. Measured with immunoSEQ multiplex PCR; TCRdb has only the in-frame clones, and not every one. The sample includes fewer than 55,000 clones, 60% to 80% of them seen just once. The source was peripheral blood mononuclear cells (PBMCs), collected before the fourth cycle of nivolumab. These receptors came from a human donor with classical Hodgkin lymphoma.

The rearrangement links TRBV19 to TRBJ2-1; possible D gene TRBD2, 5 bases. Per germline, CDR1 LNHDA and CDR2 SQIVND (reference sequence). CDR3 size: 13 residues. Trimming cost V 4 bases and J 6 bases, with 10 bases left between them. CDR3 protein: CASSKLRVNEQFF. In nucleotides, the CDR3 is TGTGCCAGTAGTAAGTTGAGGGTCAATGAGCAGTTCTTC.

This chain joins TRBV11-2 and TRBJ2-1; TRBD1 is a possible D gene (6 bases). The V and J ends lost 5 bases and 7 bases respectively, with 18 bases between them. This CDR3 contains 15 residues. The germline CDR1 and CDR2 sequences are SGHAT and FQNNGV. The CDR3 bases are TGTGCCAGCAGCCGCATCCGGGACAATCGAAATGAGCAGTTCTTC. It yields the protein CASSRIRDNRNEQFF.

The CDR3 reads CASSLVGTKNSPLHF. In nucleotides, the CDR3 is TGTGCCAGCAGCTTAGTTGGGACAAAGAATTCACCCCTCCACTTT. This chain connects TRBV7-2 to TRBJ1-6; maybe TRBD1 (6 bases). Germline CDR1 and CDR2: SGHTA and FQGNSA. Trimming took off 1 base at V and 7 bases at J, with 11 bases between the two ends. This CDR3 has 15 residues.

The chain joins TRBV6-6 to TRBJ1-2; D gene uncertain. Trimming stripped 4 bases from V and 5 bases from J, with 2 bases between. Germline V gene sequence: CDR1 MNHNY, CDR2 SVGAGI (reference sequence). This CDR3 is built from 10 residues. The CDR3 sequence: CASSSYGYTF. Written as DNA, the CDR3 is TGTGCCAGCAGTTCATATGGCTACACCTTC.

V and J are TRBV4-3 and TRBJ1-6; 7 nucleotides agree with TRBD1. The trim removed 1 base at V and 8 bases at J, leaving 5 bases unmatched. The CDR3 extends over 15 amino acids. Germline V gene lookup returns CDR1 LGHNA and CDR2 YSLEER. CDR3 loop: CASSQGTGFDSPLHF. CDR3 DNA sequence: TGCGCCAGCAGCCAAGGGACAGGCTTTGATTCACCCCTCCACTTT.

The chain links TRBV7-3 to TRBJ2-6; D possibly uses TRBD1 or TRBD2 (5 bases each). V dropped 5 bases and J dropped 0 bases, with 14 bases sitting between them. Germline CDR1 SGHTA, CDR2 FQGTGA. The CDR3 has 17 residues. The DNA of the CDR3 is TGTGCCAGCAGCGTTACGGGACGACTCTCTGGGGCCAACGTCCTGACTTTC. This gives the protein CASSVTGRLSGANVLTF.

V gene TRBV5-1 combines with J gene TRBJ2-1; 7 positions match TRBD2. CDR1 is SGHRS and CDR2 is YFSETQ in the germline V gene. V lost 2 bases to trimming and J lost 4 bases; unmatched junction nucleotides: 6. This CDR3 contains 15 residues. The CDR3 here is CASSLLASDYNEQFF. CDR3 coding DNA: TGCGCCAGCAGCTTACTAGCGAGCGATTACAATGAGCAGTTCTTC. The full variable domain, with the rest looked up from reference TRBV5-1 and TRBJ2-1, is KAGVTQTPRYLIKTRGQQVTLSCSPISGHRSVSWYQQTPGQGLQFLFEYFSETQRNKGNFPGRFSGRQFSNSRSEMNVSTLELGDSALYLCASSLLASDYNEQFFGPGTRLTVL.

The gene calls are TRBV30 and TRBJ1-4; D gene uncertain. Per germline, CDR1 GTSNPN and CDR2 SVGIG (reference sequence). Trimming left V 1 base short and J 7 bases short, with 7 bases between. The CDR3 has 12 amino acids. CDR3: CAWSAGSEKLFF. CDR3 coding DNA: TGTGCCTGGAGTGCCGGAAGTGAAAAACTGTTTTTT.

The chain recombines TRBV29-1 with TRBJ1-1; 7 bases line up with TRBD1. V was pared by 4 bases and J by 10 bases, with 30 bases of the junction left unmatched. The CDR3 has 19 residues. Germline-derived CDR1 and CDR2 are SQVTM and ANQGSEA. As DNA, the CDR3 is TGCAGCGTTGCATTCGGGCTTTTCGCCGAGACAGGGAGTGGGTATGTAGCTTTCTTT. This sequence encodes CSVAFGLFAETGSGYVAFF.

The V call is TRBV27, the J call TRBJ2-5; 14 nucleotides line up with TRBD2. Germline values: CDR1 MNHEY, CDR2 SMNVEV (reference sequence). This CDR3 is built from 17 residues. Trimming took 6 bases from V and 5 from J; bases not matched to a gene: 11. The CDR3 loop is CASRPTSGRAWGETQYF. The CDR3, as DNA: TGTGCCAGCAGACCGACTAGCGGGAGGGCCTGGGGGGAGACCCAGTACTTC.

This chain connects TRBV27 to TRBJ2-1; 13 bases agree with TRBD2. The CDR3 has 16 residues. CDR1 and CDR2 (germline): MNHEY, SMNVEV (reference sequence). The V segment lost 5 bases and the J segment 6 bases; nucleotides outside the gene matches: 7. The CDR3 DNA reads as TGTGCCAGCAGTCCACTACTAGCGGGAGGGTTCAATGAGCAGTTCTTC. This sequence encodes CASSPLLAGGFNEQFF.

This chain joins TRBV19 and TRBJ1-6, with TRBD1 matching over 8 bases. This CDR3 has 16 amino acids. The junction had 8 bases not matched to a gene; V was cut back by 2 bases and J by 8 bases. The germline CDR1 and CDR2 sequences are LNHDA and SQIVND (reference sequence). In nucleotides, the CDR3 is TGTGCCAGTAGTATATCGCCAGGGACAGGTTATTCACCCCTCCACTTT. Translation: CASSISPGTGYSPLHF.

The chain carries TRBV4-1 and TRBJ2-7, with a tentative D call TRBD2 (5 bases). Per germline, CDR1 MGHRA and CDR2 YSYEKL. The V and J ends lost 1 base and 3 bases respectively, with 16 bases between them. The CDR3 covers 16 residues. CDR3 in DNA: TGCGCCAGCAGCCAAGCTGGACTGACACGCGTCTACGAGCAGTACTTC. The encoded protein is CASSQAGLTRVYEQYF.

This clone has more than one count but fewer than ten. The chain uses TRBV27 and TRBJ2-7, with TRBD2 matching over 7 bases. The V segment lost 2 bases and the J segment 1 base; nucleotides outside the gene matches: 5. The germline V gene has CDR1 MNHEY and CDR2 SMNVEV (reference sequence). The CDR3 is 15 amino acids. The CDR3 DNA is TGTGCCAGCAGTTTAGGGGCTAGCGGTTCCTACGAGCAGTACTTC. It codes for CASSLGASGSYEQYF.

The chain has TRBV4-3 and TRBJ1-5; D is possibly TRBD1 (6 bases). Per germline, CDR1 LGHNA and CDR2 YSLEER. CDR3 length equals 14 residues. V dropped 5 bases and J dropped 4 bases, with 12 bases sitting between them. The chain's CDR3 is CASSFDRLNQPQHF. DNA of the CDR3: TGCGCCAGCAGCTTCGACAGGCTTAATCAGCCCCAGCATTTT.

The chain has TRBV5-6 and TRBJ2-7; D may match TRBD1 or TRBD2 (5 bases each). V lost 3 bases to trimming and J lost 6 bases, with 16 bases between them. Germline-derived CDR1 and CDR2 are SGHDT and YYEEEE. The CDR3 contains 14 residues. As DNA, the CDR3 is TGTGCCAGCAGCTCGATGAGGGGTGCTTCCGAGCAGTACTTC. Encoded protein: CASSSMRGASEQYF.

The V call is TRBV29-1, the J call TRBJ2-3, with a weak D call TRBD1 (5 bases). V gave up 7 bases and J gave up 6 bases, with 20 bases separating them. The germline V gene has CDR1 SQVTM and CDR2 ANQGSEA. The CDR3 consists of 14 residues. The CDR3 DNA reads TGCAGCGCTATGGGCGTAGTGGACATGGATACGCAGTATTTT. Translation: CSAMGVVDMDTQYF.

This sequence joins TRBV19 and TRBJ1-1; D might be TRBD1 (5 bases). Germline CDR1 LNHDA, CDR2 SQIVND (reference sequence). Trimming left V 3 bases short and J 0 bases short, with 8 bases between. The CDR3 totals 14 residues. DNA of the CDR3: TGTGCCAGTAGTATCAGGACATTGAACACTGAAGCTTTCTTT. Protein product: CASSIRTLNTEAFF. The full variable domain, completed using reference TRBV19 and TRBJ1-1, is DGGITQSPKYLFRKEGQNVTLSCEQNLNHDAMYWYRQDPGQGLRLIYYSQIVNDFQKGDIAEGYSVSREKKESFPLTVTSAQKNPTAFYLCASSIRTLNTEAFFGQGTRLTVV.

V and J are TRBV6-1 and TRBJ2-5; D is uncertain. The V gene lost 4 bases and the J gene lost 5 bases, with 11 bases spanning the gap. CDR1 is MNHNS and CDR2 is SASEGT in the germline V gene. The CDR3 is made up of 13 amino acids. The CDR3 sequence: CASSAPSAETQYF. The CDR3 nucleotides are TGTGCCAGCAGTGCCCCGTCGGCCGAGACCCAGTACTTC.

This clone was seen only once. The V and J genes are TRBV7-8 and TRBJ1-2, with a tentative D call TRBD1 (5 bases). V was cut by 5 bases and J by 4 bases, with 14 bases left in between. The CDR3 length is 14 residues. Germline lookup yields CDR1 SGHVS and CDR2 FQNEAQ. CDR3 protein: CASSAAGRTYGYTF. CDR3 nucleotides: TGTGCCAGCAGCGCCGCGGGACGGACCTATGGCTACACCTTC.

J is TRBJ2-7 and V is TRBV7-2; TRBD1 or TRBD2 may be the D gene (7 bases each). Between the trimmed V and J ends, which lost 5 bases and 5 bases, there was a span of 16 bases. Germline CDR1 is SGHTA and CDR2 is FQGNSA. The CDR3 is 14 residues long. CDR3 sequence (DNA): TGTGCCAGCAGCCCCAGGGGGGGGTGGAACGAGCAGTACTTC. Protein product: CASSPRGGWNEQYF.

The CDR3 DNA is TGTGCCAGCAGTTTATTGGCTAGCGGGGGCTACGAGCAGTACTTC. Amino acids: CASSLLASGGYEQYF. This chain connects TRBV27 to TRBJ2-7; 10 positions agree with TRBD2. CDR1 and CDR2 (germline): MNHEY, SMNVEV (reference sequence). This CDR3 region has 15 residues. The V segment lost 1 base and the J segment 3 bases; nucleotides outside the gene matches: 3.

This sequence joins TRBV27 and TRBJ2-2; D could derive from TRBD1 or TRBD2 (6 bases each). Per the germline V gene, CDR1 is MNHEY and CDR2 is SMNVEV (reference sequence). Trimming pared 0 bases from V and 5 bases from J, leaving 22 bases between. The CDR3 has 19 residues. The CDR3 protein is CASSLSIKPGWGATGELFF. CDR3 sequence (DNA): TGTGCCAGCAGTTTATCCATTAAACCCGGCTGGGGGGCGACCGGGGAGCTGTTTTTT.

This chain joins TRBV25-1 and TRBJ2-7; TRBD1 agrees at 9 bases. J lost 6 bases, V lost 6 bases, and 12 bases had no gene match. Per the germline V gene, CDR1 is MGHDK and CDR2 is SYGVNS. The CDR3 is made up of 15 amino acids. This chain's CDR3 is CASRGPGQGGSEQYF. The DNA of the CDR3 is TGTGCCAGCAGGGGGCCGGGACAGGGCGGGTCCGAGCAGTACTTC.

The chain couples TRBV7-8 to TRBJ2-4; D possibly corresponds to TRBD2 (5 bases). CDR3 length: 15 residues. The germline V and J ends were trimmed by 5 bases and 1 base, with 12 bases remaining between them. Germline lookup yields CDR1 SGHVS and CDR2 FQNEAQ. The CDR3 protein is CASSPKSGAKNIQYF. The DNA for the CDR3 is TGTGCCAGCAGCCCGAAGTCGGGGGCCAAAAACATTCAGTACTTC.

The chain has TRBV19 and TRBJ1-2, with 10 bases matching TRBD1. CDR3 length: 14 amino acids. Germline CDR1 and CDR2: LNHDA and SQIVND (reference sequence). V shed 7 bases, J shed 5 bases, and the junction held 7 bases outside the gene matches. CDR3 loop: CASIRGGQGYGYTF. DNA for the CDR3: TGTGCCAGTATTAGAGGGGGACAGGGGTATGGCTACACCTTC.

This clone has a count of ten or more. This chain joins TRBV28 and TRBJ2-4; possible D gene TRBD1, 7 bases. This CDR3 has 13 residues. Between the trimmed V and J ends, which lost 3 bases and 7 bases, there was a span of 10 bases. Germline V gene lookup returns CDR1 MDHEN and CDR2 SYDVKM. The CDR3, as DNA: TGTGCCAGCAGTTTGGGGGGACAGAACATTCAGTACTTC. This translates into CASSLGGQNIQYF.